Below are 14 T cell receptor beta chains sequenced from a single sample in a study of molecular identifiers for immune sequencing clone quantification listed by TCRdb under 2018. Preparation of the library involved PCR. Sequencing relied on a NextSeq 500. TCRdb reworked the public reads: Q25 trimming with fastp, MiXCR clone assembly, productive beta chains retained. Duplicate CDR3 protein sequences are folded into a single record with the most common DNA and genes. In all, the sample holds under 350,000 distinct CDR3 sequences, and roughly 24% of those were seen once. The ten largest make up 0.74% of the sample. The sequenced sample was naive CD8+ T cells from blood, with Jurkat cell RNA spiked in. The cell subset or site label here, explained by the study, means: FACS-sorted CD8+CD4-CCR7+CD45RA+ naive T cells. These receptors were obtained from a human donor in good health. Some libraries in this study had Jurkat cell RNA spiked in.

A remark on this clonotype: One end of the junction fails to match germline, which may point to a read error. CDR3 sequence: CASSLVQGEYETQYF. The CDR3 DNA sequence: TGTGCCAGCAGCTTGGTTCAGGGGGAATATGAGACCCAGTACTTC. This chain connects TRBV5-3 to TRBJ2-5, with 7 bases matching TRBD1. TRBV5-3 has ORF status, its function being uncertain. CDR3 length: 15 residues.

The table lists this clonotype with many counts. CDR3 sequence: CSVVGDTGELFF. The CDR3 bases are TGCAGCGTTGTGGGGGACACCGGGGAGCTGTTTTTT. The chain combines TRBV29-1 with TRBJ2-2; D may be TRBD1 or TRBD2 (5 bases each). Trimming removed 4 bases from V and 3 bases from J, with 6 bases in between. The germline V gene has CDR1 SQVTM and CDR2 ANQGSEA. The CDR3 has 12 amino acids.

This clonotype occurred a few times. The CDR3 protein is CASSPPPGLEQFF. The CDR3 nucleotides read TGTGCCAGCTCACCACCACCGGGACTAGAGCAGTTCTTC. The chain combines TRBV18 with TRBJ2-1; 7 bases align to TRBD2. CDR3 length: 13 residues. The J segment lost 10 bases and the V segment lost 0 bases, leaving 3 bases of the junction unmatched. Germline CDR1 is KGHSH and CDR2 is LQKENI.

This clonotype occurred once. The chain is built from TRBV4-3 and TRBJ1-5; D unclear. The V gene's germline CDR1 is LGHNA and CDR2 YSLEER. This CDR3 is built from 14 residues. Trimming cost V 2 bases and J 2 bases, with 7 bases left between them. CDR3 bases: TGCGCCAGCAGCCAAAATCTCGGCAATCAGCCCCAGCATTTT. This sequence encodes CASSQNLGNQPQHF.

The table lists this clonotype with many counts. This chain connects TRBV6-5 to TRBJ2-5; D gene uncertain. The CDR3 runs 13 residues. Germline V gene lookup returns CDR1 MNHEY and CDR2 SVGAGI. The ends were cut back, 6 bases at V and 3 bases at J, with 11 bases in the middle. The CDR3 DNA follows: TGTGCCAGCAGGAGGTTTAAGAAAGAGACCCAGTACTTC. Translating it yields CASRRFKKETQYF.

The chain links TRBV4-3 to TRBJ2-3; 7 bases fit TRBD2. The J segment lost 1 base and the V segment lost 0 bases, leaving 16 bases of the junction unmatched. The germline gives CDR1 LGHNA, CDR2 YSLEER. This CDR3 comprises 20 residues. Written as DNA, the CDR3 is TGCGCCAGCAGCCAAGATCTCTCGGGCGGACTAGGGAGGGGCACAGATACGCAGTATTTT. Protein: CASSQDLSGGLGRGTDTQYF.

This clonotype was seen only a few times. V usage is TRBV20-1 and J usage is TRBJ1-1; weak D call: TRBD1 (5 bases). The V gene lost 0 bases and the J gene lost 0 bases, with 8 bases spanning the gap. The germline gives CDR1 DFQATT, CDR2 SNEGSKA (reference sequence). This CDR3 contains 14 residues. The CDR3 reads CSARDVDMNTEAFF. In nucleotides, the CDR3 is TGCAGTGCTAGAGATGTGGACATGAACACTGAAGCTTTCTTT.

This clonotype was counted between two and nine times. The V and J genes are TRBV29-1 and TRBJ1-2, with 7 bases that match TRBD1. The germline V gene has CDR1 SQVTM and CDR2 ANQGSEA. This CDR3 is built from 16 residues. Losses at the gene ends were 4 bases for V and 0 bases for J; bases not matched to a gene: 11. In nucleotides, the CDR3 is TGCAGCGTTGGAGCCGAGGGGGCGTCGGCTAACTATGGCTACACCTTC. Translating gives CSVGAEGASANYGYTF.

This clonotype appeared many times. The CDR3 bases are TGTGCCAGCAGCCAAGAAACAGATATATACTCTGGGGCCAACGTCCTGACTTTC. It specifies CASSQETDIYSGANVLTF. The chain couples TRBV4-2 to TRBJ2-6, with D hard to call. This CDR3 has 18 residues. Germline V gene sequence: CDR1 LGHNA, CDR2 YNFKEQ. V was trimmed by 0 bases and J by 0 bases, leaving 12 bases between them.

V usage is TRBV6-1 and J usage is TRBJ2-7; D is undetermined. Trimming removed 4 bases at V and 1 base at J, with 11 bases between. Germline V CDR1 and CDR2: MNHNS, SASEGT. The CDR3 spans 14 residues. Here the CDR3 DNA reads TGTGCCAGCAGTGCGAGGTCGCCATCCTACGAGCAGTACTTC. Its translation: CASSARSPSYEQYF.

This clonotype has ten or more counts. This rearrangement joins TRBV14 to TRBJ2-3; D gene uncertain. Germline V gene data show CDR1 as SGHDN and CDR2 as FVKESK. With 5 bases removed from V and 0 bases from J, the gap between germline ends came to 9 bases. The CDR3 runs to 14 residues. CDR3 nucleotide sequence: TGTGCCAGCAGCACCTCCTATAGCACAGATACGCAGTATTTT. Its protein product is CASSTSYSTDTQYF.

V is TRBV19 and J is TRBJ1-6, with no clear D. CDR3 size: 12 residues. Germline V CDR1 and CDR2: LNHDA, SQIVND (reference sequence). The ends were cut back, 7 bases at V and 6 bases at J, with 7 bases in the middle. The CDR3 sequence: CASTRSNSPLHF. The CDR3 coding sequence is TGTGCCAGTACACGCAGTAATTCACCCCTCCACTTT.

On this clonotype: At one boundary the junction diverges from the germline segment, which might be a read error. The gene calls are TRBV10-3 and TRBJ2-5; unclear D gene. Germline-derived CDR1 and CDR2 are ENHRY and SYGVKD. This CDR3 has 15 residues. The CDR3 spells CAISGGSAFKETRYF. The CDR3 DNA reads TGTGCCATCAGTGGTGGGTCCGCTTTCAAAGAGACCCGGTACTTC.

In the case of this clonotype: It may be a read error: a sequence one base away is much more abundant. The chain recombines TRBV27 with TRBJ2-7, with 8 bases identical to TRBD1. CDR1 is MNHEY, CDR2 SMNVEV, per germline (reference sequence). CDR3 length: 15 residues. V lost 6 bases and J lost 5; bases outside the gene matches: 12. CDR3 DNA sequence: TGTGCCAGCAGGCAAACAGGGGGTGGGTCCCACGAGCAGTACTTC. It specifies CASRQTGGGSHEQYF.